The clone carrying this T cell receptor (beta chain) showed up just a few times. Germline V gene sequence: CDR1 LGHNA, CDR2 YSLEER. J gave up 4 bases and V 4 bases, and 9 bases lay outside the gene matches. The CDR3 spans 15 residues. This specimen comes from a study of cytomegalovirus exposure and HLA in healthy donors. Profiling relied on immunoSEQ multiplex PCR, and the TCRdb table lists in-frame clones only, not all of them. The sample yields 200,000 to 250,000 clones, roughly 83% seen once. V and J are TRBV4-3 and TRBJ1-2; 7 bases match TRBD1. The sample consisted of PBMCs. This sequence originates from a woman in her thirties in good health and CMV-seropositive. CDR3 sequence: CASSPDGTALYGYTF. In DNA, the CDR3 is TGCGCCAGCAGCCCTGACGGGACAGCTCTCTATGGCTACACCTTC.